This T cell receptor (beta chain) is from a study of blood T cell repertoires in COVID-19. Overall study: Sample material is recorded as cDNA or gDNA derived from T cells, B-cell-depleted T cells, or PBMCs.

In the original processing: Quantification of nucleated cells was approximated via reference gene primer amplification. Using immunoSEQ multiplex PCR, the repertoire was profiled, and TCRdb retains in-frame clones only, with some absent. The V and J calls and clone size are taken from that table; D and trimming were inferred from the DNA. The sample has 60,000 or so clones; around 87% are singletons. The CDR3 is made up of 14 amino acids. Per the germline V gene, CDR1 is SGHRS and CDR2 is YFSETQ. The junction had 8 bases not matched to a gene; V was cut back by 4 bases and J by 8 bases. The sample was peripheral blood. V usage is TRBV5-1 and J usage is TRBJ1-4, with 7 bases aligning to TRBD1. The sequence came from a man in his fifties or sixties with acute or convalescent COVID-19. The CDR3 reads CASSPGQQTEKLFF. CDR3 in DNA: TGCGCCAGCAGCCCGGGACAGCAGACCGAAAAACTGTTTTTT.